The 16 T cell receptor beta chains presented below share a single source sample, sequenced in a study of PD-1 blockade in mismatch repair-deficient tumors. Using immunoSEQ multiplex PCR, the repertoire was profiled, and TCRdb retains in-frame clones only, with some absent. The sample has about 63,000 clones, approximately 89% seen once. Sequencing was performed on peripheral blood, taken 52 weeks after starting pembrolizumab. These TCRs come from an adult with mismatch repair-deficient cancer.

The chain recombines TRBV7-2 with TRBJ1-2; tentative D call: TRBD1 (5 bases). From germline, CDR1 is SGHTA and CDR2 FQGNSA. Trimming took off 1 base at V and 4 bases at J, with 13 bases between the two ends. The CDR3 has 15 amino acids. CDR3 nucleotide sequence: TGTGCCAGCAGCTTAGGAGGGACGGCGTTCTATGGCTACACCTTC. Translation: CASSLGGTAFYGYTF.

CDR3 region: CASSSSGSGSADTQYF. In nucleotides, the CDR3 is TGTGCCAGCAGCTCCTCCGGGAGCGGGAGCGCAGATACGCAGTATTTT. The chain combines TRBV6-6 with TRBJ2-3; 8 nucleotides agree with TRBD2. From germline, CDR1 is MNHNY and CDR2 SVGAGI (reference sequence). The J segment lost 4 bases and the V segment lost 6 bases, leaving 12 bases of the junction unmatched. The CDR3 totals 16 residues.

This chain joins TRBV7-8 and TRBJ2-7; 7 nucleotides line up with TRBD2. CDR3 length equals 17 residues. The germline CDR1 and CDR2 sequences are SGHVS and FQNEAQ. Losses at the gene ends were 5 bases for V and 2 bases for J; bases not matched to a gene: 15. This CDR3 is CASSPRGGSGVPYEQYF. The CDR3, as DNA: TGTGCCAGCAGCCCCCGGGGCGGGAGCGGTGTACCCTACGAGCAGTACTTC.

The V gene is TRBV10-1, the J gene TRBJ1-5, with unresolved D. The CDR3 is 18 residues long. Germline V gene sequence: CDR1 WNHNN, CDR2 SYGVQD (reference sequence). V shed 4 bases and J shed 5 bases, with 24 bases lying between them. The CDR3 loop reads CASSGRVVVAVSDQPQHF. The CDR3 bases are TGCGCCAGCAGTGGAAGGGTGGTAGTTGCTGTATCGGATCAGCCCCAGCATTTT.

This sequence joins TRBV7-2 and TRBJ2-1; D uncertain. Trimming left V 1 base short and J 1 base short, with 8 bases between. This CDR3 has 15 residues. Germline CDR1 reads SGHTA; CDR2 reads FQGNSA. For the CDR3, the DNA is TGTGCCAGCAGCTTAGGAGGCTTATCCTACAATGAGCAGTTCTTC. This codes for CASSLGGLSYNEQFF.

For this clone: One junction end does not reproduce the germline sequence, and a read error may be involved. The rearrangement uses TRBV11-3 and TRBJ2-3; no clear D gene. This CDR3 spans 12 amino acids. Germline V CDR1 and CDR2: SGHNT, YENEEA. CDR3 protein: CASSPLSDTQYF. In nucleotides, the CDR3 is TGTGCCAGCAGCCCCCTATCAGACACGCAGTATTTT.

The rearrangement joins TRBV7-8 to TRBJ1-5; D gene unclear. Between the trimmed V and J ends, which lost 3 bases and 6 bases, there was a span of 9 bases. Germline V gene lookup returns CDR1 SGHVS and CDR2 FQNEAQ. The CDR3 runs 13 residues. DNA for the CDR3: TGTGCCAGCAGCTTCTCCGAGGGTCAGCCCCAGCATTTT. Translating gives CASSFSEGQPQHF.

The table lists this clone with a few counts. The CDR3 nucleotides read TGCGCCAGCAGCCGCGGACAGGGCCCCTACGAGCAGTACTTC. The encoded protein is CASSRGQGPYEQYF. The chain employs TRBV5-1 and TRBJ2-7; 8 bases agree with TRBD1. There are 14 residues in the CDR3. Trimming removed 4 bases from V and 2 bases from J; junction bases left unmatched: 5. Germline values: CDR1 SGHRS, CDR2 YFSETQ. Full variable domain (outside the CDR3, taken from reference TRBV5-1 and TRBJ2-7): KAGVTQTPRYLIKTRGQQVTLSCSPISGHRSVSWYQQTPGQGLQFLFEYFSETQRNKGNFPGRFSGRQFSNSRSEMNVSTLELGDSALYLCASSRGQGPYEQYFGPGTRLTVT.

The chain has TRBV19 and TRBJ1-5, with D possibly TRBD1 on 5 matching bases. V lost 2 bases, J lost 2 bases, and 13 bases lay in between. The CDR3 length is 16 residues. Per the germline V gene, CDR1 is LNHDA and CDR2 is SQIVND (reference sequence). CDR3 protein: CASSIRGMGGNQPQHF. DNA for the CDR3: TGTGCCAGTAGTATACGGGGGATGGGCGGCAATCAGCCCCAGCATTTT.

The V call is TRBV19, the J call TRBJ1-1; D is uncertain. Trimming took 5 bases from V and 5 from J, leaving 12 bases between them. Per the germline V gene, CDR1 is LNHDA and CDR2 is SQIVND (reference sequence). The CDR3 extends over 13 amino acids. CDR3 loop: CASSSREGTEAFF. The CDR3 DNA follows: TGTGCCAGTAGTTCTCGGGAAGGTACTGAAGCTTTCTTT.

The chain employs TRBV4-2 and TRBJ2-3, with TRBD2 matching over 11 bases. Unmatched junction bases numbered 11, after V lost 3 bases and J lost 6 bases. The germline CDR1 and CDR2 sequences are LGHNA and YNFKEQ. This CDR3 has 17 amino acids. The CDR3 DNA is TGTGCCAGCAGCCAGCCCACTAGCGGGGGTTGGGCGGATACGCAGTATTTT. Encoded protein: CASSQPTSGGWADTQYF.

The CDR3 loop is CSAYRGGANTEAFF. As DNA, the CDR3 is TGCAGCGCCTACAGAGGGGGAGCGAACACTGAAGCTTTCTTT. The genes are TRBV29-1 and TRBJ1-1; D is perhaps TRBD1 (6 bases). The germline V and J ends were trimmed by 7 bases and 1 base, with 16 bases remaining between them. Germline CDR1 SQVTM, CDR2 ANQGSEA. The CDR3 has 14 amino acids.

DNA of the CDR3: TGTGCCAGCAGCGGGAGCTTTTGGTTGCGGGAATCGTATGAGCAGTTCTTC. It encodes CASSGSFWLRESYEQFF. The chain is built from TRBV7-2 and TRBJ2-1; D perhaps matches TRBD2 (6 bases). Germline V gene data show CDR1 as SGHTA and CDR2 as FQGNSA. The CDR3 contains 17 residues. V gave up 5 bases and J gave up 8 bases, with 25 bases separating them.

This clone has only a few counts. The CDR3 nucleotides read TGTGCCAGCAGTTTATCATCAGGGGAGCAGTACTTC. Residues: CASSLSSGEQYF. J is TRBJ2-7 and V is TRBV27; D is perhaps TRBD1 (5 bases). V shed 0 bases and J shed 7 bases, with 7 bases lying between them. The CDR3 has 12 residues. CDR1 MNHEY and CDR2 SMNVEV come from the germline V gene (reference sequence).

This chain joins TRBV6-5 and TRBJ2-1; possibly TRBD2 for D (5 bases). The CDR3 totals 15 residues. From germline, CDR1 is MNHEY and CDR2 SVGAGI. Between the trimmed V and J ends, which lost 0 bases and 2 bases, there was a span of 8 bases. This CDR3 is CASSYSVTTYNEQFF. DNA of the CDR3: TGTGCCAGCAGTTACTCCGTGACTACCTACAATGAGCAGTTCTTC.

The V and J genes are TRBV5-6 and TRBJ2-2; the match to TRBD1 covers 9 bases. The CDR3 is 15 amino acids. Germline values: CDR1 SGHDT, CDR2 YYEEEE. V was clipped by 4 bases and J by 6 bases; unmatched bases: 7. CDR3 sequence: CASSPWDRDAGELFF. CDR3 in DNA: TGTGCCAGCAGCCCATGGGACAGGGACGCCGGGGAGCTGTTTTTT. The variable domain in full, with the rest retrieved from reference TRBV5-6 and TRBJ2-2, is DAGVTQSPTHLIKTRGQQVTLRCSPKSGHDTVSWYQQALGQGPQFIFQYYEEEERQRGNFPDRFSGHQFPNYSSELNVNALLLGDSALYLCASSPWDRDAGELFFGEGSRLTVL.